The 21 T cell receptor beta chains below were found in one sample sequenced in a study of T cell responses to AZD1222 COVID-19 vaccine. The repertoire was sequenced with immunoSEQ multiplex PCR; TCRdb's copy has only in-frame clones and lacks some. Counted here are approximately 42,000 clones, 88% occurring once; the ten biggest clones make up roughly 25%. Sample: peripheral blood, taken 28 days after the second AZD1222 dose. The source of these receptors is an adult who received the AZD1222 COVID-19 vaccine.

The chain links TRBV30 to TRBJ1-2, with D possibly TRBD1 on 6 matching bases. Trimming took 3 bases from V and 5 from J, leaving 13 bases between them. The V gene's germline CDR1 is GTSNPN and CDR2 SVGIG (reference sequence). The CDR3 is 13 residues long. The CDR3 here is CAWSRQAGYGYTF. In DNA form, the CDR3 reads TGTGCCTGGAGCCGACAGGCGGGGTATGGCTACACCTTC.

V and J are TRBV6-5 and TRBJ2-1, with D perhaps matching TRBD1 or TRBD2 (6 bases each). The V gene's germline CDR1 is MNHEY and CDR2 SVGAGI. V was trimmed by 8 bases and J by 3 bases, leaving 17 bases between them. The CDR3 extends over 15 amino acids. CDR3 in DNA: TGTGCCAGCGGATTCTTAGGGGGGCACTACAATGAGCAGTTCTTC. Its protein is CASGFLGGHYNEQFF.

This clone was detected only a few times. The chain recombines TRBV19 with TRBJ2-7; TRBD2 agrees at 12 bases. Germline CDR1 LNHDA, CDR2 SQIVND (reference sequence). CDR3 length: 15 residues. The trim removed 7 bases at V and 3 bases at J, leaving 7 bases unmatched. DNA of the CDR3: TGTGCCAGTAAAGCCCAGACTAGCGGGAGCTACGAGCAGTACTTC. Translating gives CASKAQTSGSYEQYF. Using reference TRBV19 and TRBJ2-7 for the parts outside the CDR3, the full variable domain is DGGITQSPKYLFRKEGQNVTLSCEQNLNHDAMYWYRQDPGQGLRLIYYSQIVNDFQKGDIAEGYSVSREKKESFPLTVTSAQKNPTAFYLCASKAQTSGSYEQYFGPGTRLTVT.

The CDR3 nucleotides read TGTGCCAGCAGCTTTCCGGGACTAGCGTCGGGGCGGGAGACCCAGTACTTC. It is translated as CASSFPGLASGRETQYF. V usage is TRBV7-9 and J usage is TRBJ2-5, with 10 positions matching TRBD2. The ends lost 3 bases at V and 5 bases at J; junction bases unmatched: 12. CDR3 length: 17 residues. Germline V gene lookup returns CDR1 SEHNR and CDR2 FQNEAQ (reference sequence).

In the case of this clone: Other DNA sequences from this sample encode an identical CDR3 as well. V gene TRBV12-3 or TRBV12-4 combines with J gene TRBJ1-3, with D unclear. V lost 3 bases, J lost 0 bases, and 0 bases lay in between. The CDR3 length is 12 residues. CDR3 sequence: CASSFSGNTIYF. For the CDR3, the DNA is TGTGCCAGCAGTTTCTCTGGAAACACCATATATTTT.

The CDR3, as DNA: TGCGCCAGCAGCCAAGAAGTTAGCGGGAGACGGGAGCAGTTCTTC. This codes for CASSQEVSGRREQFF. The genes are TRBV4-3 and TRBJ2-1; 9 positions match TRBD2. Trimming at V came to 0 bases and at J to 10 bases, leaving 7 bases not matched to a gene. This CDR3 spans 15 amino acids. Germline values: CDR1 LGHNA, CDR2 YSLEER.

As DNA, the CDR3 is TGTGCCAGCAGCTTGAGCGGAGTTGACCCCTCCGAGCAGTACTTC. Amino acids: CASSLSGVDPSEQYF. The rearrangement joins TRBV9 to TRBJ2-7; possibly TRBD2 for D (5 bases). V was pared by 4 bases and J by 6 bases, with 20 bases between. Germline V CDR1 and CDR2: SGDLS, YYNGEE. This CDR3 has 15 residues.

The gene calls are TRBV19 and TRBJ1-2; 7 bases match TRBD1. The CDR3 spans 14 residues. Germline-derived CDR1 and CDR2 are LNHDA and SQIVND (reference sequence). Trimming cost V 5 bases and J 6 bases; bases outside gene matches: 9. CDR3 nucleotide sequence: TGTGCCAGTAGTCCGGAGACAGGGCGGAATGGCTACACCTTC. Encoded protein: CASSPETGRNGYTF.

DNA of the CDR3: TGTGCCAGCAGCGTAGAACTAGCGGGCAACATTCAGTACTTC. Encoded protein: CASSVELAGNIQYF. The chain is built from TRBV9 and TRBJ2-4; 9 bases match TRBD2. Germline V gene sequence: CDR1 SGDLS, CDR2 YYNGEE. V lost 0 bases to trimming and J lost 7 bases; unmatched junction nucleotides: 2. The CDR3 loop spans 14 amino acids.

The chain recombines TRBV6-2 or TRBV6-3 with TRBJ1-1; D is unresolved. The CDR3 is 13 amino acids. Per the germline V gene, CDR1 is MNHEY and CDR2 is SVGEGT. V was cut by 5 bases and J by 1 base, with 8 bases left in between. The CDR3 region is CASSKHPNTEAFF. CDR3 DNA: TGTGCCAGCAGTAAACACCCGAACACTGAAGCTTTCTTT.

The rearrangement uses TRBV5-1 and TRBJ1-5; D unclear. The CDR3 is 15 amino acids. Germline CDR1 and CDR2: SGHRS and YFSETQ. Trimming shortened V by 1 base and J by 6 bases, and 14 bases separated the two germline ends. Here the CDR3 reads CASSLNGERSQPQHF. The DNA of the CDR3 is TGCGCCAGCAGCTTGAATGGGGAAAGGAGTCAGCCCCAGCATTTT.

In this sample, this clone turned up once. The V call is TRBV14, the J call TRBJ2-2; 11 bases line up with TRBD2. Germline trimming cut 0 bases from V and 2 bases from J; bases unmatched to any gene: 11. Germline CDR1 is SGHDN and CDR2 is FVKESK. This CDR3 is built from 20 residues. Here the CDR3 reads CASSQEKASGRPFNTGELFF. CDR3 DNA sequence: TGTGCCAGCAGCCAAGAAAAGGCTAGCGGGAGGCCCTTCAACACCGGGGAGCTGTTTTTT. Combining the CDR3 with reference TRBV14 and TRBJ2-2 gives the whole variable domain EAGVTQFPSHSVIEKGQTVTLRCDPISGHDNLYWYRRVMGKEIKFLLHFVKESKQDESGMPNNRFLAERTGGTYSTLKVQPAELEDSGVYFCASSQEKASGRPFNTGELFFGEGSRLTVL.

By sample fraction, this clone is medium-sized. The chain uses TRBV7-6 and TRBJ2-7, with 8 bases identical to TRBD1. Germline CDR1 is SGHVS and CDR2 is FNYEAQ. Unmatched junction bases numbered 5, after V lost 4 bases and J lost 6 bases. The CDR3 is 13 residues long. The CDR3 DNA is TGTGCCAGCAGCTCCTCTCAGGGGGCCGAGCAGTACTTC. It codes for CASSSSQGAEQYF. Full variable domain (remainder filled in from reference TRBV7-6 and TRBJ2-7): GAGVSQSPRYKVTKRGQDVALRCDPISGHVSLYWYRQALGQGPEFLTYFNYEAQQDKSGLPNDRFSAERPEGSISTLTIQRTEQRDSAMYRCASSSSQGAEQYFGPGTRLTVT.

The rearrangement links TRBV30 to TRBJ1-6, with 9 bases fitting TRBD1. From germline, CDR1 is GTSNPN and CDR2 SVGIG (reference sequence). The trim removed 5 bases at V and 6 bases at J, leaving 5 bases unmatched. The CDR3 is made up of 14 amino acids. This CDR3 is CAWESGQGNSPLHF. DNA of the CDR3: TGTGCCTGGGAATCGGGACAGGGTAATTCACCCCTCCACTTT.

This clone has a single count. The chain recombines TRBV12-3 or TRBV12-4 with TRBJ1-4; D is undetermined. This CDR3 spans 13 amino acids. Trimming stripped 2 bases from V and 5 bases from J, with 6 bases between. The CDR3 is CASSLNGNEKLFF. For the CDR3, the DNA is TGTGCCAGCAGTTTAAACGGGAATGAAAAACTGTTTTTT.

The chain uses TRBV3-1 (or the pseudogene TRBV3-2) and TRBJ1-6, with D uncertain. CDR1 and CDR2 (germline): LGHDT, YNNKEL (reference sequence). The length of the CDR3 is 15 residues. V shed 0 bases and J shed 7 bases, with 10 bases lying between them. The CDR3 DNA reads TGTGCCAGCAGCCAAGATAGAGGGTACAATTCACCCCTCCACTTT. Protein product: CASSQDRGYNSPLHF.

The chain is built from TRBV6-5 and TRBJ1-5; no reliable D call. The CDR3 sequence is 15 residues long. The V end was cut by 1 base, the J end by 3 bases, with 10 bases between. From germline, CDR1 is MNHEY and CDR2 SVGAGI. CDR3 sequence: CASSYYHSPNQPQHF. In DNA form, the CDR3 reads TGTGCCAGCAGTTACTATCATTCCCCCAATCAGCCCCAGCATTTT.

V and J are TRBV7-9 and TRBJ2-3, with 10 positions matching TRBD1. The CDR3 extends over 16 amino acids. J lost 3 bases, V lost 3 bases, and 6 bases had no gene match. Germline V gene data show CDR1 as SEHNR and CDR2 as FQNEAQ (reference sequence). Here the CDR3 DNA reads TGTGCCAGCAGCTTGACTTCGGGACAGGGGACAGATACGCAGTATTTT. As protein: CASSLTSGQGTDTQYF.

CDR3 amino acids: CASSLGVGNTIYF. CDR3 nucleotides: TGCGCCAGCAGCTTGGGGGTCGGAAACACCATATATTTT. The gene calls are TRBV5-1 and TRBJ1-3; D remains ambiguous. The CDR3 is 13 amino acids. Trimming stripped 0 bases from V and 4 bases from J, with 5 bases between. The germline CDR1 and CDR2 sequences are SGHRS and YFSETQ.

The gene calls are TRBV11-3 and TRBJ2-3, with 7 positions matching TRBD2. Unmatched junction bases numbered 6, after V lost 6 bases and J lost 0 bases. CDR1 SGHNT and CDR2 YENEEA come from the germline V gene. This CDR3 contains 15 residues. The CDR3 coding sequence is TGTGCCAGCAGTGAATCTAGCGGAAGCACAGATACGCAGTATTTT. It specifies CASSESSGSTDTQYF.

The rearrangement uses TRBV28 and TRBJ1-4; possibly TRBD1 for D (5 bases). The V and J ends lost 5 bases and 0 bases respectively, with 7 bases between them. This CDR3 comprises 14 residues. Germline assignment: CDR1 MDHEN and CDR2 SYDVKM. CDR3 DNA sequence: TGTGCCAGCAGTCTGACAGCAACTAATGAAAAACTGTTTTTT. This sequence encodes CASSLTATNEKLFF.